These 3 T cell receptor beta chains share one sample of origin, sequenced in a study of radiotherapy plus CTLA-4 blockade in lung cancer. Only in-frame clones appear in the TCRdb table, and some are missing; sequencing was by immunoSEQ multiplex PCR. The sample yields around 43,000 clones, more than 60% seen once. The source material was peripheral blood, sampled from a patient treated with radiotherapy plus ipilimumab. Source of these receptors: a human donor with non-small cell lung cancer who had stable disease on radiotherapy plus ipilimumab.

V and J are TRBV7-9 and TRBJ2-5, with D possibly TRBD2 on 5 matching bases. The germline V and J ends were trimmed by 1 base and 1 base, with 10 bases remaining between them. The CDR3 runs 15 residues. Germline V CDR1 and CDR2: SEHNR, FQNEAQ (reference sequence). CDR3 amino acids: CASSLVRETQETQYF. In nucleotides, the CDR3 is TGTGCCAGCAGCTTAGTTAGGGAGACCCAAGAGACCCAGTACTTC. The complete variable domain, with remaining parts taken from reference TRBV7-9 and TRBJ2-5, reads DTGVSQNPRHKITKRGQNVTFRCDPISEHNRLYWYRQTLGQGPEFLTYFQNEAQLEKSRLLSDRFSAERPKGSFSTLEIQRTEQGDSAMYLCASSLVRETQETQYFGPGTRLLVL.

This chain joins TRBV7-9 and TRBJ1-5; 11 bases agree with TRBD1. V dropped 4 bases and J dropped 6; count of bases not matched to a gene: 5. This CDR3 region has 15 residues. Germline-derived CDR1 and CDR2 are SEHNR and FQNEAQ (reference sequence). The CDR3, as DNA: TGTGCCAGCAGCTCCGGGACAGGGGGAAGTCAGCCCCAGCATTTT. It encodes CASSSGTGGSQPQHF.

The chain is built from TRBV7-2 and TRBJ1-2; D might be TRBD1 (5 bases). The CDR3 consists of 11 residues. Germline-derived CDR1 and CDR2 are SGHTA and FQGNSA. V dropped 6 bases and J dropped 10 bases, with 12 bases sitting between them. This chain's CDR3 is CASSPRVIYTF. The CDR3 DNA is TGTGCCAGCAGTCCCAGGGTTATCTACACCTTC.